Following are 14 T cell receptor beta chains from one sample sequenced in a study of T cell changes during pregnancy in multiple sclerosis. Measured with immunoSEQ multiplex PCR; TCRdb has only the in-frame clones, and not every one. Here the sample spans 90,000 to 120,000 clones, 90% to 95% being singletons. Material: peripheral blood, obtained before pregnancy. These receptors all stem from a female donor with multiple sclerosis, enrolled in a pregnancy study.

The chain employs TRBV27 and TRBJ1-2; TRBD1 might be the D (5 bases). CDR1 is MNHEY, CDR2 SMNVEV, per germline (reference sequence). The CDR3 contains 14 residues. V shed 4 bases and J shed 5 bases, with 14 bases lying between them. This chain's CDR3 is CASSSTGLSYGYTF. CDR3 sequence (DNA): TGTGCCAGCAGTTCCACGGGACTTTCGTATGGCTACACCTTC.

V and J are TRBV30 and TRBJ2-2, with TRBD2 identical over 10 bases. The CDR3 is 14 amino acids. The J segment lost 2 bases and the V segment lost 7 bases, leaving 4 bases of the junction unmatched. CDR1 is GTSNPN, CDR2 SVGIG, per germline (reference sequence). Here the CDR3 reads CASGTSANTGELFF. For the CDR3, the DNA is TGTGCCTCCGGGACTAGCGCTAACACCGGGGAGCTGTTTTTT. The full variable domain, with the rest looked up from reference TRBV30 and TRBJ2-2, is SQTIHQWPATLVQPVGSPLSLECTVEGTSNPNLYWYRQAAGRGLQLLFYSVGIGQISSEVPQNLSASRPQDRQFILSSKKLLLSDSGFYLCASGTSANTGELFFGEGSRLTVL.

V is TRBV27 and J is TRBJ2-3; 9 nucleotides line up with TRBD2. The trim removed 5 bases at V and 2 bases at J, leaving 5 bases unmatched. From germline, CDR1 is MNHEY and CDR2 SMNVEV (reference sequence). The length of the CDR3 is 15 residues. In nucleotides, the CDR3 is TGTGCCAGCAGTCCGGGACTAGCAGACACAGATACGCAGTATTTT. Translating it yields CASSPGLADTDTQYF.

The V gene is TRBV27, the J gene TRBJ1-4, with TRBD1 matching over 8 bases. Germline trimming cut 3 bases from V and 5 bases from J; bases unmatched to any gene: 5. Germline V gene lookup returns CDR1 MNHEY and CDR2 SMNVEV (reference sequence). The CDR3 has 15 amino acids. CDR3 loop: CASSFLQGANEKLFF. The CDR3 region has the DNA TGTGCCAGCAGTTTTCTTCAGGGGGCGAATGAAAAACTGTTTTTT.

The chain employs TRBV6-5 and TRBJ2-1; the D gene is possibly TRBD1 (8 bases). CDR1 MNHEY and CDR2 SVGAGI come from the germline V gene. Trimming removed 4 bases from V and 9 bases from J, with 13 bases in between. The CDR3 contains 13 residues. The CDR3 DNA is TGTGCCAGCAGTTCTACAGGGGGGGCTGAGCAGTTCTTC. Its protein is CASSSTGGAEQFF.

Here the CDR3 reads CASSVLADYNEQFF. CDR3 bases: TGTGCCAGCAGTGTACTAGCGGACTACAATGAGCAGTTCTTC. The chain recombines TRBV6-1 with TRBJ2-1; 8 bases map to TRBD2. This CDR3 is built from 14 residues. The germline V gene encodes CDR1 MNHNS and CDR2 SASEGT. Trimming took 4 bases from V and 3 from J; bases not matched to a gene: 2.

The V gene is TRBV5-6, the J gene TRBJ1-3; D ambiguous. Trimming pared 0 bases from V and 4 bases from J, leaving 5 bases between. This CDR3 region has 13 residues. Germline loops: CDR1 SGHDT, CDR2 YYEEEE. The CDR3 sequence: CASSLASGNTIYF. The CDR3 DNA reads TGTGCCAGCAGCTTGGCTTCCGGAAACACCATATATTTT.

The chain links TRBV7-9 to TRBJ2-1, with 9 nucleotides matching TRBD2. V shed 3 bases and J 6 bases; nucleotides not matched to a gene: 9. Germline loops: CDR1 SEHNR, CDR2 FQNEAQ (reference sequence). This CDR3 is 16 amino acids long. For the CDR3, the DNA is TGTGCCAGCAGCTTTGTTCCGGGACTAGCCGGCAATGAGCAGTTCTTC. It translates to CASSFVPGLAGNEQFF.

This clone showed up just once. The V call is TRBV15, the J call TRBJ1-4; D not certain. V dropped 2 bases and J dropped 10 bases, with 8 bases sitting between them. Germline V gene data show CDR1 as LNHNV and CDR2 as YYDKDF (reference sequence). This CDR3 spans 12 amino acids. The CDR3 DNA reads TGTGCCACCAGCAGAACCACAGCAAAACTGTTTTTT. Translating it yields CATSRTTAKLFF.

The V and J genes are TRBV7-3 and TRBJ2-2; TRBD2 is a possible D gene (6 bases). The CDR3 is made up of 15 amino acids. Germline values: CDR1 SGHTA, CDR2 FQGTGA. V was clipped by 5 bases and J by 4 bases, with 14 bases between them. The CDR3 sequence is CASSPQGGPTGELFF. In nucleotides, the CDR3 is TGTGCCAGCAGCCCTCAGGGAGGCCCCACCGGGGAGCTGTTTTTT.

V gene TRBV11-2 combines with J gene TRBJ1-1; D is undetermined. This CDR3 has 14 residues. The V end was cut by 0 bases, the J end by 1 base, with 6 bases between. CDR1 and CDR2 (germline): SGHAT, FQNNGV. The DNA for the CDR3 is TGTGCCAGCAGCTTAGATGGCGGGAACACTGAAGCTTTCTTT. It yields the protein CASSLDGGNTEAFF.

The chain employs TRBV21-1 and TRBJ2-2; the DNA was not compared with TRBD1, the D call given in the table. TRBV21-1 is assigned pseudogene status. This CDR3 has 19 residues. The CDR3 reads CASSPRSPRQGFFTGELFF. The CDR3 bases are TGTGCCAGCAGCCCCAGGTCCCCGAGGCAGGGTTTCTTCACCGGGGAGCTGTTTTTT.

The chain uses TRBV29-1 and TRBJ1-2; TRBD1 matches 8 bases. This CDR3 spans 14 amino acids. The V and J ends lost 6 bases and 8 bases, in that order; junction bases with no gene match: 14. The germline CDR1 and CDR2 sequences are SQVTM and ANQGSEA. The CDR3 DNA is TGCAGCGTAGGGGGGGACGACAGGGGTAGCGGCTACACCTTC. Translated: CSVGGDDRGSGYTF.

The chain recombines TRBV5-1 with TRBJ1-1; TRBD1 matches 10 bases. Germline trimming cut 4 bases from V and 6 bases from J; bases unmatched to any gene: 6. This CDR3 has 14 residues. Germline V gene data show CDR1 as SGHRS and CDR2 as YFSETQ. In nucleotides, the CDR3 is TGCGCCAGCAGCGCGGGACAGGGGCACGCTGAAGCTTTCTTT. It is translated as CASSAGQGHAEAFF.